The source of this T cell receptor beta chain is a study of blood T cells in healthy people across ages (dated by TCRdb to the mid-2010s). Background for the entire study: In model experiments, template switching captured about one uniquely barcoded TCR beta cDNA molecule for every two T cells. The donors were split into four age groups: young (average approximately 16 years), middle-aged (roughly 39), aged (around 67) and long-lived (more than 80). The study measured age-related changes in TCR beta repertoire diversity using deep sequencing normalized with unique cDNA molecular identifiers. Using the same blood draw, the study looked at two additional independent replicas of 1 million unique cDNA reads for two donors, one aged 18 to 30 and the other aged 80 or older.

This clonotype was recorded many times. No antigen is known for it. Base qualities are not at hand, and no much larger clone is one base apart. Libraries were built with 5' RACE. Sequenced on an Illumina HiSeq 2500. The second PCR ran for roughly 7 to 11 cycles and used a J-beta primer mix along with a sample-barcoded 5' primer. Each TCR beta cDNA molecule received a unique molecular identifier from a template-switch 5' adaptor carrying 12 random nucleotides. Each sample yielded at least 2.5 million CDR3-containing paired-end reads. First-strand cDNA synthesis was performed from all RNA using the Mint cDNA synthesis kit, with priming by a TRBC-specific oligonucleotide. After uracil-DNA glycosylase treatment, a first 18-cycle PCR used universal primers M1SS and BC2_uni_R on all cDNA. The study's processing was this. For normalization, 1 million high-quality reads were randomly selected from each sample, with every read carrying a distinct molecular identifier. Reads sharing molecular identifiers were discarded rather than binned into consensus sequences. MiTCR, with a Q25 quality threshold and the strictest error-elimination algorithm, was used for CDR3 identification, clonotype clustering and error correction. Lower-bound total TCR beta diversity was estimated with a nonparametric unseen species model using Euler transformation. The public reads were reprocessed in TCRdb via fastp at Q25 and MiXCR, keeping in-frame beta chains. Every CDR3 protein is listed once, alongside the most common genes and DNA of its rows. TCRdb's processing, not the authors' own work, is the source of the V and J calls. The sample data list some 890,000 distinct CDR3 sequences, and just under 30% of these were observed just once. The ten largest clones represent 10% of the sample.

Findings and caveats that apply to the study as a whole: Observed TCR beta diversity per million T cells fell roughly linearly with age, and a significant reduction was already apparent by age around 39. A strong correlation was found between observed TCR beta diversity and the percentage of naive T cells measured by flow cytometry. Compared with the aged group, the long-lived group had more naive CD4+ T cells, fewer expanded clones and increased TCR diversity, suggesting age selection. Estimates of total diversity from one million sequenced T cells were regarded as lower bounds and underestimates. Because donor CMV infection status was unknown, age-related changes in expanded clonotypes were potentially confounded. Bulk unsorted PBMC profiling prevented conclusive comparison of naive and antigen-experienced compartments.

The donors were 40 or so Caucasian individuals from Russia, aged roughly 6 to 90 years, who were systemically healthy. Each donor gave approximately 10 milliliters of peripheral blood, collected into EDTA-treated Vacutainer tubes. Ficoll-Paque density-gradient centrifugation was used to isolate PBMCs, with at least 6.5 million per sample. Total RNA was extracted from PBMCs with Trizol reagent, with at least 6 micrograms obtained per sample. For every donor, an aliquot of PBMCs went through flow cytometry to measure the percentages of naive CD45RAhigh/CD27high T cells. V loses 1 base, J loses 5 bases, and the germline ends lie 4 bases apart. Reading from cysteine to phenylalanine, the CDR3 counts 12 amino acids. Solely the CDR3 DNA is kept, with 36 bases framed from the first base. As encoded in the germline V gene, CDR1 is MGHRA while CDR2 is YSYEKL. These same data were also listed under a study on T cells of mothers and their children. The second study reports: Donors were nine systemically healthy Caucasian individuals: three mothers and their six children. cDNA synthesis used all of the extracted RNA, with around 1.6 ug of RNA in each 15 ul reaction. Sample barcodes and 2-4 random nucleotides were added via the M1S primer in the second PCR. Over 9.5 million TCR beta CDR3 reads were obtained for each mother, and 2.7 million or so reads were obtained for each child. In both related and unrelated pairs, thymic selection shapes the output of TCR recombination in a similar way, with inherited differences having only a minor effect. Normalized repertoire overlap was always found to be slightly, but never significantly, higher in related mother-child pairs than in unrelated mother-child pairs. Persistent microchimeric T cell clones were not detected, at a sensitivity of 85 to 100 clones per million clonotypes. To look for features that set related mother-child pairs apart from unrelated individuals, the researchers ran deep NGS to compare the TCR beta repertoires of mothers and children. The mean age was roughly 40 +/- 4 years for the mothers and approximately 11 +/- 4 years for the children. Libraries were sequenced on Illumina HiSeq 2000 with 100+100 nt paired-end reads after adapter ligation with NEBNext reagents. Mother and child libraries were prepared a month apart and sequenced in separate runs to prevent cross-contamination. Each donor had between roughly 500,000 and 2,200,000 distinct TCR beta clonotypes identified. Naive TCR beta clonotypes were estimated from low-frequency clonotypes matched to each donor's FACS-determined naive share, without sorting.

The chain employs TRBV4-1 and TRBJ2-3, with no D gene named confidently. Sample: blood. The receptor's source is a woman aged 40-49 years in good health. The DNA sequence is given as TGCGCCAGCAGCCAAGTATTAGATACGCAGTATTTT. The translation is CASSQVLDTQYF.